The clone carrying this T cell receptor (beta chain) was seen a handful of times. Its antigen is unknown. The ends were cut back, 1 base at V and 7 bases at J, with 8 bases in the middle. The CDR3 is 12 amino acids. Unique molecular identifiers were used in preparing the TCRbeta library. From the PCR reads, TCRdb called clonotypes with MiXCR, one entry per CDR3 protein. The repertoire holds 90,000 to 120,000 distinct CDR3 sequences, with 5% to 7% as singletons. The source of the sample is a study of T-cell reconstitution after alpha-beta-depleted transplantation in children. Study observations and caveats: Some patients showed high day-60 TCRbeta diversity, which derived from surviving recipient T cells and thymic progenitors. After one year, T-cell counts and TCRbeta diversity mostly came from new T cells. Expanded graft clones, several hundred of them, were reportedly the source of alpha-beta T cells about two months after transplant.

The sequence came from a male patient between 2 and 15 years old who had a stem cell transplant for acute lymphoblastic leukemia, so the T cells may come from the graft donor. The chain recombines TRBV12-3 or TRBV12-4 with TRBJ2-7; D possibly corresponds to TRBD2 (5 bases). Material: PBMCs, mostly from graft donor cells, obtained 360 days after TCRalphabeta/CD19-depleted stem cell transplant. Here the CDR3 DNA reads TGTGCCAGCAGTTTAGACGGGGTTGAGCAGTACTTC. Its protein is CASSLDGVEQYF.